This T cell receptor beta chain derives from a study of CD8+CD57+ T cells in acquired aplastic anemia. Study-wide context: Recorded DNA amounts for sorted CD4+ and CD8+ cells had an average of 3.2 ug.

Broader study findings: Any difference that existed in CD8+ Simpson's diversity between patients and controls was not significant.

Germline V lookup: CDR1 ENHRY, CDR2 SYGVKD. The CDR3 loop spans 18 amino acids. V was clipped by 7 bases and J by 1 base; unmatched bases: 9. As concerns this clonotype: As yet, its antigen is unknown.

CDR3 and TCR beta VDJ profiling relied on genomic DNA as the template. MiXCR was run by TCRdb on the reads, yielding one entry per CDR3 protein. The sample shows over 150,000 distinct CDR3 sequences, approximately 40% of them seen only once. The chain links TRBV10-3 to TRBJ2-1, with 14 bases matching TRBD2. The receptor comes from a human donor in good health. Sample: sorted CD4+, CD8+, or CD8+CD57+ T cells (not recorded which) from PBMCs. The CDR3 region has the DNA TGTGCCATCACACCGGGACTAGCGGGAGTCGGATCCTACAATGAGCAGTTCTTC. It is translated as CAITPGLAGVGSYNEQFF.